Presented here are 30 T cell receptor beta chains from one specimen sequenced in a study of T cell repertoires in cytomegalovirus infection. Each CDR3 protein gets one entry after TCRdb re-called the reads with MiXCR. The sample consists of more than 150,000 distinct CDR3 sequences, about 30% of them appearing once. Source material: PBMCs. These receptors were taken from a human donor in good health (CMV status not recorded). Some clones in this sample may be carry-over from other donors' samples.

A few counts support this clonotype. The V gene is TRBV2, the J gene TRBJ1-1; D unresolved. The V gene's germline CDR1 is SNHLY and CDR2 FYNNEI. Trimming left V 5 bases short and J 4 bases short, with 17 bases between. The CDR3 is made up of 15 amino acids. CDR3 residues: CASSFLVESGTEAFF. DNA of the CDR3: TGTGCCAGCAGTTTCCTGGTCGAGAGCGGCACTGAAGCTTTCTTT.

This clonotype has more than one count but fewer than ten. This chain joins TRBV15 and TRBJ1-4, with D maybe TRBD1 (5 bases). The V gene lost 10 bases and the J gene lost 2 bases, with 11 bases spanning the gap. CDR3 size: 13 residues. Germline values: CDR1 LNHNV, CDR2 YYDKDF (reference sequence). The CDR3 DNA reads as TGTGCCATCGGGGGTCCCACTAATGAAAAACTGTTTTTT. It encodes CAIGGPTNEKLFF.

This clonotype has a count of ten or more. The chain is built from TRBV12-3 or TRBV12-4 and TRBJ1-1, with unresolved D. The length of the CDR3 is 13 residues. The ends were cut back, 6 bases at V and 3 bases at J, with 11 bases in the middle. This chain's CDR3 is CASSPGGDTEAFF. The CDR3 coding sequence is TGTGCCAGCAGCCCTGGCGGGGACACTGAAGCTTTCTTT.

This clonotype was seen once. This chain joins TRBV29-1 and TRBJ1-3; D uncertain. The germline V and J ends were trimmed by 0 bases and 2 bases, with 8 bases remaining between them. The CDR3 sequence is 14 residues long. In germline, CDR1 is SQVTM, CDR2 ANQGSEA. This chain's CDR3 is CSVEDEGAGNTIYF. DNA for the CDR3: TGCAGCGTTGAAGACGAGGGAGCTGGAAACACCATATATTTT.

The chain has TRBV2 and TRBJ2-1; TRBD1 agrees at 9 bases. The trim removed 5 bases at V and 10 bases at J, leaving 9 bases unmatched. CDR3 length equals 14 residues. In germline, CDR1 is SNHLY, CDR2 FYNNEI. CDR3 sequence reads: CASSLLQGAGEQFF. The CDR3 coding sequence is TGTGCCAGCAGTTTACTACAGGGGGCAGGGGAGCAGTTCTTC.

This clonotype was seen ten or more times. The chain has TRBV7-8 and TRBJ2-5; D not certain. Germline assignment: CDR1 SGHVS and CDR2 FQNEAQ. V gave up 0 bases and J gave up 1 base, with 3 bases separating them. There are 13 residues in the CDR3. The CDR3 here is CASSLAIQETQYF. The CDR3 DNA sequence: TGTGCCAGCAGCTTAGCTATCCAAGAGACCCAGTACTTC.

The V and J genes are TRBV7-4 and TRBJ2-5, with a weak D call TRBD1 (6 bases). This CDR3 comprises 13 residues. Germline V gene data show CDR1 as SGHVT and CDR2 as SQSDAQ. V was trimmed by 7 bases and J by 10 bases, leaving 19 bases between them. For the CDR3, the DNA is TGTGCCAGCACGCAGGGGACCTCTCAGGACCAGTACTTC. Translation gives CASTQGTSQDQYF.

This clonotype was counted ten times or more. The chain employs TRBV7-2 and TRBJ2-7; D possibly matches TRBD1 or TRBD2 (9 bases each). From germline, CDR1 is SGHTA and CDR2 FQGNSA. V gave up 3 bases and J gave up 3 bases, with 18 bases separating them. CDR3 size: 16 residues. CDR3: CASSFGTGRGGYEQYF. In nucleotides, the CDR3 is TGTGCCAGCAGCTTCGGGACAGGGCGGGGGGGCTACGAGCAGTACTTC.

This clonotype occurred a few times. This chain links TRBV5-1 with TRBJ2-1; 14 bases align to TRBD2. V gave up 4 bases and J gave up 7 bases; unmatched junction bases: 13. This CDR3 contains 18 residues. Germline V gene sequence: CDR1 SGHRS, CDR2 YFSETQ. The CDR3: CASSLRTSGGTEGNEQFF. The CDR3 DNA sequence: TGCGCCAGCAGCCTCCGGACTAGCGGGGGGACCGAGGGAAATGAGCAGTTCTTC.

The V and J genes are TRBV6-6 and TRBJ2-1; D tentatively fits TRBD1 or TRBD2 (6 bases each). Germline loops: CDR1 MNHNY, CDR2 SVGAGI (reference sequence). Trimming shortened V by 0 bases and J by 0 bases, and 15 bases separated the two germline ends. The CDR3 has 18 residues. As DNA, the CDR3 is TGTGCCAGCAGTTACTCGAGAGGGGGGCATATCTCCTACAATGAGCAGTTCTTC. This encodes CASSYSRGGHISYNEQFF.

The V and J genes are TRBV11-2 and TRBJ2-7, with TRBD1 matching over 9 bases. The CDR3 covers 14 residues. Germline CDR1 SGHAT, CDR2 FQNNGV. After removal of 5 bases from V and 3 bases from J, the junction contained 5 bases not matched to a gene. DNA for the CDR3: TGTGCCAGCAGCCTGGGACAGGGTATCTACGAGCAGTACTTC. This translates into CASSLGQGIYEQYF.

This clonotype was seen only a few times. J is TRBJ2-3 and V is TRBV7-9; D is perhaps TRBD1 (5 bases). This CDR3 has 14 amino acids. Germline loops: CDR1 SEHNR, CDR2 FQNEAQ (reference sequence). V shed 3 bases and J shed 4 bases, with 11 bases lying between them. CDR3 in DNA: TGTGCCAGCAGCTTCGAAGGGGTTGCAGATACGCAGTATTTT. It is translated as CASSFEGVADTQYF.

This chain joins TRBV18 and TRBJ1-6, with unresolved D. CDR3 length: 15 amino acids. Deletions cut 3 bases from V and 4 bases from J, with 10 bases between. Per germline, CDR1 KGHSH and CDR2 LQKENI. CDR3 in amino acids: CASSPAGGYNSPLHF. The CDR3 coding sequence is TGTGCCAGCTCACCGGCGGGAGGGTATAATTCACCCCTCCACTTT.

This clonotype showed up just a few times. The chain is built from TRBV18 and TRBJ2-7, with D possibly being TRBD1 (6 bases). Trimming cost V 4 bases and J 1 base, with 8 bases left between them. This CDR3 is built from 13 residues. The V gene's germline CDR1 is KGHSH and CDR2 LQKENI. The CDR3 region has the DNA TGTGCCAGCTCACAGGGGGAATCCTACGAGCAGTACTTC. This translates into CASSQGESYEQYF.

The chain has TRBV14 and TRBJ2-1; 8 bases map to TRBD2. This CDR3 region has 19 residues. Germline V gene data show CDR1 as SGHDN and CDR2 as FVKESK. The junction had 20 bases not matched to a gene; V was cut back by 0 bases and J by 10 bases. CDR3: CASSQDEVRLAGPLGEQFF. The CDR3 DNA reads as TGTGCCAGCAGCCAAGATGAAGTGAGGCTAGCGGGTCCCCTTGGCGAGCAGTTCTTC.

This clonotype was detected many times. The V gene is TRBV7-2, the J gene TRBJ1-1; D uncertain. Trimming took off 2 bases at V and 4 bases at J, with 11 bases between the two ends. From germline, CDR1 is SGHTA and CDR2 FQGNSA. This CDR3 comprises 14 residues. CDR3 sequence (DNA): TGTGCCAGCAGCTTAAACGCGGCAGTCACTGAAGCTTTCTTT. Translating it yields CASSLNAAVTEAFF.

Concerning this clonotype: One end of the junction varies from germline; a read error may be responsible. This rearrangement joins TRBV27 to TRBJ1-5, with TRBD1 matching over 8 bases. Germline V lookup: CDR1 MNHEY, CDR2 SMNVEV (reference sequence). The CDR3 totals 15 residues. The CDR3 coding sequence is TGTGCCAGCAGTCTATCGACAGGGGCTAATCAGCCCCAGCATTTT. Encoded protein: CASSLSTGANQPQHF.

This clonotype was seen more than once but under ten times. The V and J genes are TRBV7-9 and TRBJ2-2; D uncertain. Looked up from germline, CDR1 is SEHNR and CDR2 is FQNEAQ (reference sequence). This CDR3 spans 14 amino acids. Trimming cost V 5 bases and J 0 bases, with 7 bases left between them. CDR3 nucleotides: TGTGCCAGCAGCCCTCTAGCGAACACCGGGGAGCTGTTTTTT. It is translated as CASSPLANTGELFF. The full variable domain, with the rest looked up from reference TRBV7-9 and TRBJ2-2, is DTGVSQNPRHKITKRGQNVTFRCDPISEHNRLYWYRQTLGQGPEFLTYFQNEAQLEKSRLLSDRFSAERPKGSFSTLEIQRTEQGDSAMYLCASSPLANTGELFFGEGSRLTVL.

This clonotype was detected a few times. A much larger clone differs from this one at a single base, so this may be a read error. V is TRBV7-2 and J is TRBJ1-6; D uncertain. The V gene's germline CDR1 is SGHTA and CDR2 FQGNSA. The CDR3 is made up of 13 amino acids. V lost 5 bases to trimming and J lost 11 bases, with 13 bases between them. CDR3 DNA: TGTGCCAGCAGCCTCGACACCATCCCACCCCTCCACTTT. Translated: CASSLDTIPPLHF. The complete variable domain, with remaining parts taken from reference TRBV7-2 and TRBJ1-6, reads GAGVSQSPSNKVTEKGKDVELRCDPISGHTALYWYRQSLGQGLEFLIYFQGNSAPDKSGLPSDRFSAERTGGSVSTLTIQRTQQEDSAVYLCASSLDTIPPLHFGNGTRLTVT.

This clonotype came up a few times. The genes are TRBV6-2 or TRBV6-3 and TRBJ1-1, with TRBD1 matching over 8 bases. CDR3 length equals 14 residues. Trimming at V came to 6 bases and at J to 0 bases, leaving 3 bases not matched to a gene. CDR1 and CDR2 from the germline V gene are MNHEY and SVGEGT. The CDR3 reads CASRDRVLNTEAFF. Written as DNA, the CDR3 is TGTGCCAGCAGGGACAGGGTTTTGAACACTGAAGCTTTCTTT.

This clonotype was seen more than once but under ten times. The chain is built from TRBV7-2 and TRBJ1-4, with a possible D match to TRBD1 (6 bases). V gave up 1 base and J gave up 8 bases, with 17 bases separating them. Germline-derived CDR1 and CDR2 are SGHTA and FQGNSA. The CDR3 spans 16 residues. The CDR3 coding sequence is TGTGCCAGCAGCTTAGGGTCCGGGGGGCATGGGGAAAAACTGTTTTTT. This gives the protein CASSLGSGGHGEKLFF.

This clonotype was seen ten or more times. The V call is TRBV2, the J call TRBJ2-7; 8 nucleotides align to TRBD1. V lost 4 bases and J lost 6; bases outside the gene matches: 8. The germline V gene has CDR1 SNHLY and CDR2 FYNNEI. This CDR3 is 14 amino acids long. Written as DNA, the CDR3 is TGTGCCAGCAGTGGCCGGGACAGGTCCCGCGAGCAGTACTTC. Translated, it gives CASSGRDRSREQYF.

The chain is built from TRBV15 and TRBJ1-5; no clear D gene. The CDR3 totals 15 residues. The V gene lost 0 bases and the J gene lost 6 bases, with 12 bases spanning the gap. Germline V gene data show CDR1 as LNHNV and CDR2 as YYDKDF (reference sequence). The CDR3 loop is CATSRDRLASQPQHF. The CDR3 nucleotides are TGTGCCACCAGCAGAGATAGGTTGGCAAGTCAGCCCCAGCATTTT. Complete variable domain (other parts from reference TRBV15 and TRBJ1-5): DAMVIQNPRYQVTQFGKPVTLSCSQTLNHNVMYWYQQKSSQAPKLLFHYYDKDFNNEADTPDNFQSRRPNTSFCFLDIRSPGLGDTAMYLCATSRDRLASQPQHFGDGTRLSIL.

This clonotype was counted between two and nine times. CDR3: CASSSRQGYNEKLFF. The CDR3 DNA sequence: TGTGCCAGCAGCTCCCGACAGGGCTATAATGAAAAACTGTTTTTT. The V call is TRBV7-6, the J call TRBJ1-4; 7 bases map to TRBD1. CDR3 size: 15 residues. In germline, CDR1 is SGHVS, CDR2 FNYEAQ. The V gene end was trimmed by 4 bases and the J gene end by 4 bases; junction bases not matched to a gene: 6.

This clonotype was seen a few times. The V call is TRBV12-3 or TRBV12-4, the J call TRBJ1-1; D unclear. This CDR3 comprises 13 residues. Trimming took off 5 bases at V and 7 bases at J, with 14 bases between the two ends. CDR3 sequence (DNA): TGTGCCAGCAGTCCCAGGCGCACAAGTGAAGCTTTCTTT. This sequence encodes CASSPRRTSEAFF.

As to this clonotype: One end of the junction varies from germline; a read error may be responsible. The chain joins TRBV6-6 to TRBJ1-4; D is unclear. The CDR3 covers 15 residues. In germline, CDR1 is MNHNY, CDR2 SVGAGI (reference sequence). CDR3 in amino acids: CASSYAMATNEKLLF. Here the CDR3 DNA reads TGTGCCAGCAGTTACGCCATGGCAACTAATGAAAAACTGCTTTTT.

This chain uses TRBV6-2 or TRBV6-3 with TRBJ2-7; TRBD1 aligns across 10 bases. Germline-derived CDR1 and CDR2 are MNHEY and SVGEGT. V shed 8 bases, J shed 4 bases, and the junction held 2 bases outside the gene matches. The CDR3 extends over 12 amino acids. CDR3 nucleotide sequence: TGTGCCAGCGGACAGGGGGGATACGAGCAGTACTTC. Translating gives CASGQGGYEQYF.

This clonotype was recorded a few times. The chain uses TRBV29-1 and TRBJ2-4; D is uncertain. This CDR3 is 12 amino acids long. CDR1 SQVTM and CDR2 ANQGSEA come from the germline V gene. V gave up 6 bases and J gave up 2 bases, with 8 bases separating them. This CDR3 is CSVAVSKNIQYF. CDR3 in DNA: TGCAGCGTCGCCGTGTCCAAAAACATTCAGTACTTC.

This clonotype occurred a few times. The CDR3 region is CASSRDRGRQETQYF. As DNA, the CDR3 is TGTGCCAGCAGCCGGGACAGGGGCCGTCAAGAGACCCAGTACTTC. The gene calls are TRBV14 and TRBJ2-5; 10 bases align to TRBD1. The germline CDR1 and CDR2 sequences are SGHDN and FVKESK. V gave up 4 bases and J gave up 2 bases; unmatched junction bases: 4. The CDR3 runs 15 residues.

The V and J genes are TRBV7-9 and TRBJ2-1, with unresolved D. CDR3 size: 14 residues. Trimming left V 1 base short and J 7 bases short, with 11 bases between. CDR1 is SEHNR, CDR2 FQNEAQ, per germline (reference sequence). This CDR3 is CASSLEMGSNEQFF. Written as DNA, the CDR3 is TGTGCCAGCAGCTTAGAAATGGGGTCGAATGAGCAGTTCTTC. Using reference TRBV7-9 and TRBJ2-1 for the parts outside the CDR3, the full variable domain is DTGVSQNPRHKITKRGQNVTFRCDPISEHNRLYWYRQTLGQGPEFLTYFQNEAQLEKSRLLSDRFSAERPKGSFSTLEIQRTEQGDSAMYLCASSLEMGSNEQFFGPGTRLTVL.